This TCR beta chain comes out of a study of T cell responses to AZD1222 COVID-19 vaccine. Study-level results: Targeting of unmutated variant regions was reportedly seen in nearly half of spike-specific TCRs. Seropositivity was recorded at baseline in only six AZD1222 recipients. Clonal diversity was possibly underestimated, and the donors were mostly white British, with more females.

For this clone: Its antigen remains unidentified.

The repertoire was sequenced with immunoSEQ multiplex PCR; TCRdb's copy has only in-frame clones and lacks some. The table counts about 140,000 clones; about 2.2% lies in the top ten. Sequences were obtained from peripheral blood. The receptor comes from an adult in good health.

The DNA for the CDR3 is TGTGCCAGCAGCCAAGATCTTACAGGGGGCCCGGTTCACCTGTTCTTC. Translated, it gives CASSQDLTGGPVHLFF. The chain links TRBV4-2 to TRBJ2-1, with TRBD1 identical over 9 bases. Trimming at V came to 0 bases and at J to 15 bases, leaving 15 bases not matched to a gene. The CDR3 is 16 residues long. The germline V gene has CDR1 LGHNA and CDR2 YNFKEQ.